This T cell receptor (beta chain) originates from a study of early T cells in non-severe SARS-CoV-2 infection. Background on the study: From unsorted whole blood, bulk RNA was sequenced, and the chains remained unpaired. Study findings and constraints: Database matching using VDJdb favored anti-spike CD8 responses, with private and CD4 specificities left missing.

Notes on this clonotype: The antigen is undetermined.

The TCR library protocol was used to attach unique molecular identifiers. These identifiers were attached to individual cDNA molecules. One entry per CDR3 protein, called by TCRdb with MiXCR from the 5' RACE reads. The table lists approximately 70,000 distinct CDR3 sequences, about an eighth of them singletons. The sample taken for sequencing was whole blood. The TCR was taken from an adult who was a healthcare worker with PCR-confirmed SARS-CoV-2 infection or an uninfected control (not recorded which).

DNA of the CDR3: TGTGCCAGCTCACCACTGGCCGCAGATACGCAGTATTTT. As protein: CASSPLAADTQYF. The chain carries TRBV18 and TRBJ2-3, with no clear D. With 1 base removed from V and 4 bases from J, the gap between germline ends came to 6 bases. CDR3 size: 13 residues. Germline CDR1 is KGHSH and CDR2 is LQKENI.